The TCR beta chain under discussion was sequenced for a study of T cells after yellow fever vaccination. V was shortened by 8 bases and J by 0 bases, with 7 bases between the two germline ends. Germline V gives CDR1 ENHRY, CDR2 SYGVKD. This CDR3 is 12 amino acids long. About this clonotype: The antigen remains undetermined.

Study results and limitations: Clonotypes found in both CD4 and CD8 compartments made up a small share. Boosting was followed by the reappearance of most primary-vaccination clones (approximately 95% CD4, about 90% CD8). Researchers report a weaker secondary response that nonetheless peaked faster, day 5 versus 15.

MiXCR, run by TCRdb on the 5' RACE reads, gives a single entry per CDR3 protein. The sample contains 620,000 or so distinct CDR3 sequences, about 17% of which appear only once. The source material was PBMCs, sampled about 5 days after the first yellow fever vaccination. The sequence was obtained from a man younger than 35 who received the YFV17D yellow fever vaccine. The chain combines TRBV10-3 with TRBJ1-2, with no clear D. The CDR3 nucleotides are TGTGCCATCCTGGGAGCTAACTATGGCTACACCTTC. It translates to CAILGANYGYTF.